Ten or more counts support the clone carrying this TCR beta chain. The sample comes from a study of blood T cell repertoires in COVID-19. As for the study in general: COVID-19 samples collected from the United States, Italy and Spain covered acute and convalescent phases. PBMCs, B-cell-depleted T cells, or T cells were the source of the cDNA or gDNA that made up the material.

Per the original methods: How many nucleated cells were present was estimated from reference gene primer amplification. Here immunoSEQ multiplex PCR was the method, and the copy in TCRdb shows in-frame clones only, minus some. V and J calls and clone size follow that table, whereas D and trimming were derived from the DNA. The table lists fewer than 85,000 clones, approximately 80% of them singletons. Germline CDR1 is SGHTA and CDR2 is FQGTGA. V gave up 8 bases and J gave up 2 bases, with 9 bases separating them. The CDR3 runs 13 residues. The receptor comes from a woman older than 75 with active or convalescent COVID-19. Sequencing input: peripheral blood. The chain is built from TRBV7-3 and TRBJ2-2, with D unclear. The CDR3 protein is CASGKPNTGELFF. The CDR3 nucleotides are TGTGCCAGCGGCAAACCCAACACCGGGGAGCTGTTTTTT.